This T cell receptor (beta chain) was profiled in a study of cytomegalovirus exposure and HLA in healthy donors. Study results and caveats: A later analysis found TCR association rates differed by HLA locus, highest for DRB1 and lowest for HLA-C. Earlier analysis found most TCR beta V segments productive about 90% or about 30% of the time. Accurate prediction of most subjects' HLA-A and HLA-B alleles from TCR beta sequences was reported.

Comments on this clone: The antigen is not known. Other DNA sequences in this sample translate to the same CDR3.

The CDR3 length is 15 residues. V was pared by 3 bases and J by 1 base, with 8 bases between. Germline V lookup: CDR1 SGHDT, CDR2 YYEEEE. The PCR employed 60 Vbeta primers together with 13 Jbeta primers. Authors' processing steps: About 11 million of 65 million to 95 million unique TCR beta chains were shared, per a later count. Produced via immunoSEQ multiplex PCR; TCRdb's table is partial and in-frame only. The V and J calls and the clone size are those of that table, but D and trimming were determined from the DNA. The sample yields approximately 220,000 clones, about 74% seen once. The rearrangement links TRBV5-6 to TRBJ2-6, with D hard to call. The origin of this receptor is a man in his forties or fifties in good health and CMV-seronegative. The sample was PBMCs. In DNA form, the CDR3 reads TGTGCCAGCAGCTCCGACACGTCTGGGGCCAACGTCCTGACTTTC. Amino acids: CASSSDTSGANVLTF.